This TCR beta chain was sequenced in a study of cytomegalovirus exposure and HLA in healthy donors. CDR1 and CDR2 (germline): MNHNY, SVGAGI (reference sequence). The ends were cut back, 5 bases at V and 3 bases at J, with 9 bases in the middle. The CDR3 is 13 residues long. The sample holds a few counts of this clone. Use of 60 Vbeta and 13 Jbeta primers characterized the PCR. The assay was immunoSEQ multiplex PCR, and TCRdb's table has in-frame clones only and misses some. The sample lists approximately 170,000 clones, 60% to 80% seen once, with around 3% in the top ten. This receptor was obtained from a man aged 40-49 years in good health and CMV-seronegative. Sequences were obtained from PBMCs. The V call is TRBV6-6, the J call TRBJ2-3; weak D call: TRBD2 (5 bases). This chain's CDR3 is CASSVRGTDTQYF. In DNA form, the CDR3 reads TGTGCCAGCAGTGTCCGGGGAACAGATACGCAGTATTTT.